The 32 T cell receptor beta chains in this list originate from one sample, sequenced in a study of Tregs in tolerant kidney transplant recipients. This table comes from immunoSEQ multiplex PCR, and its TCRdb copy is limited to in-frame clones, with some not included. The table lists about 78,000 clones, approximately 90% of them singletons, with 0.34% in the top ten. The sample was Tregs from blood, taken before the transplant. The receptors originated from a human donor who received a combined kidney and bone marrow transplant.

This rearrangement joins TRBV30 to TRBJ2-1; 12 nucleotides line up with TRBD1. The CDR3 contains 14 residues. The trim removed 2 bases at V and 10 bases at J, leaving 6 bases unmatched. CDR1 is GTSNPN and CDR2 is SVGIG in the germline V gene (reference sequence). CDR3 residues: CAWSPGTGGTEQFF. CDR3 nucleotide sequence: TGTGCCTGGAGTCCCGGGACAGGGGGCACCGAGCAGTTCTTC. Full variable domain (missing parts from reference TRBV30 and TRBJ2-1): SQTIHQWPATLVQPVGSPLSLECTVEGTSNPNLYWYRQAAGRGLQLLFYSVGIGQISSEVPQNLSASRPQDRQFILSSKKLLLSDSGFYLCAWSPGTGGTEQFFGPGTRLTVL.

V and J are TRBV27 and TRBJ2-6; D is uncertain. Germline V gene data show CDR1 as MNHEY and CDR2 as SMNVEV (reference sequence). V was pared by 6 bases and J by 0 bases, with 6 bases between. The CDR3 runs to 14 residues. The CDR3 reads CASRRSSGANVLTF. The DNA for the CDR3 is TGTGCCAGCAGAAGGAGCTCTGGGGCCAACGTCCTGACTTTC.

This chain connects TRBV28 to TRBJ2-1; the match to TRBD2 covers 11 bases. CDR3 size: 14 residues. Per the germline V gene, CDR1 is MDHEN and CDR2 is SYDVKM. The V segment lost 8 bases and the J segment 4 bases; nucleotides outside the gene matches: 4. The CDR3 here is CASLLAGGYNEQFF. The CDR3 DNA sequence: TGTGCCAGCCTCCTAGCGGGGGGTTACAATGAGCAGTTCTTC.

This chain links TRBV7-2 with TRBJ1-1, with D possibly TRBD1 on 6 matching bases. The CDR3 covers 14 residues. V was shortened by 3 bases and J by 2 bases, with 10 bases between the two germline ends. Germline lookup yields CDR1 SGHTA and CDR2 FQGNSA. In DNA, the CDR3 is TGTGCCAGCAGCTTCCAACAGGGAAACACTGAAGCTTTCTTT. This translates into CASSFQQGNTEAFF.

The chain joins TRBV29-1 to TRBJ2-3, with 11 bases identical to TRBD2. This CDR3 region has 15 residues. The germline V gene encodes CDR1 SQVTM and CDR2 ANQGSEA. V gave up 5 bases and J gave up 0 bases; unmatched junction bases: 4. As DNA, the CDR3 is TGCAGCGTTTTAATAGCGGGAGGGAGCACAGATACGCAGTATTTT. This encodes CSVLIAGGSTDTQYF.

The V and J genes are TRBV9 and TRBJ2-1, with D possibly matching TRBD2 (5 bases). The germline gives CDR1 SGDLS, CDR2 YYNGEE. V gave up 1 base and J gave up 1 base, with 12 bases separating them. The CDR3 spans 16 residues. The CDR3 here is CASSVISSGSYNEQFF. CDR3 sequence (DNA): TGTGCCAGCAGCGTAATCTCAAGCGGTTCCTACAATGAGCAGTTCTTC.

The sample holds a few counts of this clone. The chain employs TRBV28 and TRBJ2-3; 9 bases map to TRBD1. The germline V gene encodes CDR1 MDHEN and CDR2 SYDVKM. This CDR3 spans 15 amino acids. After removal of 1 base from V and 3 bases from J, the junction contained 2 bases not matched to a gene. DNA of the CDR3: TGTGCCAGCAGTTTATCAGGGACAGGGACAGATACGCAGTATTTT. This translates into CASSLSGTGTDTQYF.

The gene calls are TRBV10-3 and TRBJ2-1; TRBD1 matches at 11 bases. The germline V gene has CDR1 ENHRY and CDR2 SYGVKD. The V segment lost 4 bases and the J segment 3 bases; nucleotides outside the gene matches: 2. The CDR3 is 15 amino acids. The DNA of the CDR3 is TGTGCCATCAGTGGTGGGACAGGGGGCTACAATGAGCAGTTCTTC. It translates to CAISGGTGGYNEQFF.

This chain uses TRBV5-5 with TRBJ2-7; 11 nucleotides match TRBD2. The trim removed 4 bases at V and 0 bases at J, leaving 9 bases unmatched. The germline CDR1 and CDR2 sequences are SGHKS and YYEKEE (reference sequence). The CDR3 has 17 residues. The CDR3 loop reads CASSLGLAGGNSYEQYF. DNA for the CDR3: TGTGCCAGCAGCCTCGGGCTAGCGGGAGGTAACTCCTACGAGCAGTACTTC.

The rearrangement links TRBV28 to TRBJ1-2; unclear D gene. This CDR3 region has 12 residues. V was trimmed by 7 bases and J by 4 bases, leaving 10 bases between them. Germline V gene sequence: CDR1 MDHEN, CDR2 SYDVKM. The CDR3 is CASTPRSYGYTF. The DNA for the CDR3 is TGTGCCAGCACCCCGCGCAGCTATGGCTACACCTTC.

The chain recombines TRBV2 with TRBJ1-2, with D uncertain. Germline V gives CDR1 SNHLY, CDR2 FYNNEI. The V and J ends lost 1 base and 7 bases respectively, with 10 bases between them. This CDR3 spans 13 amino acids. CDR3 bases: TGTGCCAGCAGTGAAGGCGGATCTGGTGGCTACACCTTC. This codes for CASSEGGSGGYTF. Supplemented by reference TRBV2 and TRBJ1-2, the full variable domain reads EPEVTQTPSHQVTQMGQEVILRCVPISNHLYFYWYRQILGQKVEFLVSFYNNEISEKSEIFDDQFSVERPDGSNFTLKIRSTKLEDSAMYFCASSEGGSGGYTFGSGTRLTVV.

V is TRBV6-1 and J is TRBJ1-2; 8 bases match TRBD1. Germline V lookup: CDR1 MNHNS, CDR2 SASEGT. The CDR3 extends over 14 amino acids. Trimming removed 1 base from V and 3 bases from J; junction bases left unmatched: 1. The CDR3 loop is CASSEGRGHYGYTF. The CDR3 DNA reads as TGTGCCAGCAGTGAAGGCAGGGGGCACTATGGCTACACCTTC.

The genes are TRBV5-1 and TRBJ2-5; TRBD2 agrees at 11 bases. The J call is uncertain, as TRBJ2-7 better fits the DNA end. The CDR3 length is 14 residues. Germline CDR1 reads SGHRS; CDR2 reads YFSETQ. The chain's CDR3 is CASTLAGGNYEQYF. The CDR3 DNA reads TGCGCCAGCACCCTAGCGGGAGGTAACTACGAGCAGTACTTC.

V gene TRBV28 combines with J gene TRBJ1-2; D is unresolved. The V and J ends lost 2 bases and 4 bases respectively, with 5 bases between them. Germline V gives CDR1 MDHEN, CDR2 SYDVKM. This CDR3 is built from 12 residues. CDR3 coding DNA: TGTGCCAGCAGTTTACAGACCTATGGCTACACCTTC. It translates to CASSLQTYGYTF.

The chain combines TRBV27 with TRBJ2-7, with 9 bases aligning to TRBD1. This CDR3 comprises 15 residues. The ends lost 6 bases at V and 6 bases at J; junction bases unmatched: 12. From germline, CDR1 is MNHEY and CDR2 SMNVEV (reference sequence). This CDR3 reads CASRPPGQGRSEQYF. In nucleotides, the CDR3 is TGTGCCAGCAGACCTCCGGGACAGGGAAGAAGCGAGCAGTACTTC.

The rearrangement uses TRBV11-3 and TRBJ2-2; D is possibly TRBD1 (6 bases). The V end was cut by 1 base, the J end by 0 bases, with 15 bases between. This CDR3 region has 18 residues. From germline, CDR1 is SGHNT and CDR2 YENEEA. DNA for the CDR3: TGTGCCAGCAGCTTAGGAGCGCCGGACAGAACGAACACCGGGGAGCTGTTTTTT. Amino acid sequence: CASSLGAPDRTNTGELFF.

The CDR3 sequence: CASSPGTASTDTQYF. The CDR3, as DNA: TGTGCCAGCAGCCCAGGGACAGCGAGCACAGATACGCAGTATTTT. This chain links TRBV5-6 with TRBJ2-3; 7 nucleotides align to TRBD1. The germline CDR1 and CDR2 sequences are SGHDT and YYEEEE. This CDR3 region has 15 residues. V shed 4 bases, J shed 0 bases, and the junction held 5 bases outside the gene matches. Variable domain in full (rest from reference TRBV5-6 and TRBJ2-3): DAGVTQSPTHLIKTRGQQVTLRCSPKSGHDTVSWYQQALGQGPQFIFQYYEEEERQRGNFPDRFSGHQFPNYSSELNVNALLLGDSALYLCASSPGTASTDTQYFGPGTRLTVL.

This clone has just a few counts. This sequence joins TRBV19 and TRBJ1-3; possibly TRBD1 for D (6 bases). The CDR3 contains 16 residues. Germline V lookup: CDR1 LNHDA, CDR2 SQIVND (reference sequence). V dropped 5 bases and J dropped 2 bases, with 16 bases sitting between them. In DNA, the CDR3 is TGTGCCAGTAGTCTCTCCCCAGGGGAAACTGGAAACACCATATATTTT. Translating it yields CASSLSPGETGNTIYF.

The rearrangement joins TRBV5-1 to TRBJ1-2, with D possibly matching TRBD1 (5 bases). The CDR3 is made up of 16 amino acids. The germline gives CDR1 SGHRS, CDR2 YFSETQ. The ends were cut back, 2 bases at V and 3 bases at J, with 17 bases in the middle. Here the CDR3 DNA reads TGCGCCAGCAGCTTAGACGGGACCCCTTGGGACTATGGCTACACCTTC. Translated: CASSLDGTPWDYGYTF.

The rearrangement links TRBV29-1 to TRBJ2-1, with a possible D match to TRBD2 (6 bases). This CDR3 is 13 amino acids long. The V end was cut by 8 bases, the J end by 0 bases, with 11 bases between. Germline-derived CDR1 and CDR2 are SQVTM and ANQGSEA. Here the CDR3 reads CSLGGSSYNEQFF. The CDR3 nucleotides read TGCAGCCTTGGGGGGAGCTCCTACAATGAGCAGTTCTTC.

The chain recombines TRBV6-1 with TRBJ1-2; a weak D match, TRBD1 (5 bases). This CDR3 has 11 residues. The V gene lost 4 bases and the J gene lost 10 bases, with 10 bases spanning the gap. CDR1 MNHNS and CDR2 SASEGT come from the germline V gene. The CDR3 protein is CASSARGDYTF. CDR3 sequence (DNA): TGTGCCAGCAGTGCGAGGGGCGACTACACCTTC.

This chain connects TRBV28 to TRBJ1-1; 7 positions match TRBD1. The CDR3 is 15 amino acids. After removal of 2 bases from V and 6 bases from J, the junction contained 9 bases not matched to a gene. The V gene's germline CDR1 is MDHEN and CDR2 SYDVKM. In nucleotides, the CDR3 is TGTGCCAGCAGTTTACGATTGGGGCAGGGGGCTGAAGCTTTCTTT. Encoded protein: CASSLRLGQGAEAFF. The full variable domain, its missing parts supplied by reference TRBV28 and TRBJ1-1, is DVKVTQSSRYLVKRTGEKVFLECVQDMDHENMFWYRQDPGLGLRLIYFSYDVKMKEKGDIPEGYSVSREKKERFSLILESASTNQTSMYLCASSLRLGQGAEAFFGQGTRLTVV.

V and J are TRBV7-9 and TRBJ2-3; tentatively, D is TRBD2 (7 bases). This CDR3 has 15 amino acids. Germline V gene data show CDR1 as SEHNR and CDR2 as FQNEAQ (reference sequence). V lost 4 bases, J lost 5 bases, and 16 bases lay in between. As DNA, the CDR3 is TGTGCCAGCAGCTCAAAGCACGGGGGGCTAGATACGCAGTATTTT. Its protein is CASSSKHGGLDTQYF.

The CDR3 DNA is TGTGCCAGCAGCCCTGGCGGGACAGTTCAAGAGACCCAGTACTTC. Translation gives CASSPGGTVQETQYF. This sequence joins TRBV7-3 and TRBJ2-5; maybe TRBD1 (7 bases). Per the germline V gene, CDR1 is SGHTA and CDR2 is FQGTGA. Trimming stripped 5 bases from V and 2 bases from J, with 15 bases between. This CDR3 has 15 residues.

CDR3 amino acids: CASSFSGAFEQYF. The DNA for the CDR3 is TGTGCCAGCAGCTTTAGCGGGGCCTTTGAGCAGTACTTC. The chain uses TRBV11-2 and TRBJ2-7; 8 nucleotides agree with TRBD2. CDR3 size: 13 residues. Germline loops: CDR1 SGHAT, CDR2 FQNNGV. The J segment lost 7 bases and the V segment lost 3 bases, leaving 5 bases of the junction unmatched.

This chain uses TRBV30 with TRBJ2-1, with D perhaps being TRBD1 or TRBD2 (5 bases each). CDR3 length equals 14 residues. Germline V gene data show CDR1 as GTSNPN and CDR2 as SVGIG (reference sequence). The germline V and J ends were trimmed by 2 bases and 10 bases, with 18 bases remaining between them. CDR3 sequence (DNA): TGTGCCTGGAGTCCCACGGGACCCCCGGGCGAGCAGTTCTTC. Translation gives CAWSPTGPPGEQFF. The entire variable domain, with the rest obtained from reference TRBV30 and TRBJ2-1, is as follows: SQTIHQWPATLVQPVGSPLSLECTVEGTSNPNLYWYRQAAGRGLQLLFYSVGIGQISSEVPQNLSASRPQDRQFILSSKKLLLSDSGFYLCAWSPTGPPGEQFFGPGTRLTVL.

This clone appeared once. This rearrangement joins TRBV28 to TRBJ1-1; TRBD1 agrees at 8 bases. Germline V CDR1 and CDR2: MDHEN, SYDVKM. The CDR3 consists of 15 residues. V was pared by 5 bases and J by 4 bases, with 9 bases of the junction left unmatched. CDR3 protein: CASSQPTGGFTEAFF. In DNA form, the CDR3 reads TGTGCCAGCAGTCAACCTACAGGGGGTTTCACTGAAGCTTTCTTT.

The V and J genes are TRBV30 and TRBJ2-5; 10 nucleotides agree with TRBD2. CDR1 and CDR2 from the germline V gene are GTSNPN and SVGIG (reference sequence). V lost 6 bases and J lost 4; bases outside the gene matches: 5. CDR3 length: 13 residues. The CDR3 reads CACSLAGLETQYF. The CDR3 DNA reads as TGTGCCTGTTCACTAGCGGGACTAGAGACCCAGTACTTC.

The chain recombines TRBV10-3 with TRBJ2-3, with TRBD1 identical over 7 bases. This CDR3 region has 15 residues. Germline V CDR1 and CDR2: ENHRY, SYGVKD. After removal of 6 bases from V and 3 bases from J, the junction contained 9 bases not matched to a gene. The CDR3 nucleotides read TGTGCCATCAGCCCAAACAGGGGTATGACAGATACGCAGTATTTT. Its protein product is CAISPNRGMTDTQYF.

This chain uses TRBV5-6 with TRBJ2-2; D is unclear. The CDR3 covers 15 residues. The V end was cut by 0 bases, the J end by 3 bases, with 9 bases between. Germline CDR1 SGHDT, CDR2 YYEEEE. The CDR3, as DNA: TGTGCCAGCAGCTTGGACTGGCGGTACACCGGGGAGCTGTTTTTT. It translates to CASSLDWRYTGELFF. Filled out from reference TRBV5-6 and TRBJ2-2, the complete variable domain reads DAGVTQSPTHLIKTRGQQVTLRCSPKSGHDTVSWYQQALGQGPQFIFQYYEEEERQRGNFPDRFSGHQFPNYSSELNVNALLLGDSALYLCASSLDWRYTGELFFGEGSRLTVL.

The V and J genes are TRBV4-1 and TRBJ2-7, with unresolved D. V was cut by 1 base and J by 0 bases, with 13 bases left in between. Germline lookup yields CDR1 MGHRA and CDR2 YSYEKL. The CDR3 has 16 residues. The CDR3 nucleotides read TGCGCCAGCAGCCAAGCGGAAGGGCCGAGCTCCTACGAGCAGTACTTC. Residues: CASSQAEGPSSYEQYF.

V is TRBV27 and J is TRBJ1-6; D uncertain. Germline lookup yields CDR1 MNHEY and CDR2 SMNVEV (reference sequence). V lost 5 bases to trimming and J lost 3 bases, with 11 bases between them. This CDR3 is built from 15 residues. The CDR3 DNA sequence: TGTGCCAGCAGTCAAAGACCGGGCTATAATTCACCCCTCCACTTT. It codes for CASSQRPGYNSPLHF.